Sequencing of this T cell receptor beta chain was carried out in a study of shared clonotypes between healthy human individuals. Overall study results and limits: Generally, naive subsets (rather than memory subsets) showed larger estimated richness. Sampling was confined to blood; repertoires within tissues likely differ.

In its sample, this clone was seen a few times. The antigen is unknown. The repertoire was sequenced with immunoSEQ multiplex PCR; TCRdb's copy has only in-frame clones and lacks some. Of some 1 million clones listed, 60% to 80% were seen once; the top ten hold about 1.5%. Naive CD4+ cells were CD45RA-selected; the remaining cells were memory. This CDR3 has 16 amino acids. Germline V gene sequence: CDR1 SGHNT, CDR2 YYREEE (reference sequence). V was pared by 4 bases and J by 2 bases, with 7 bases of the junction left unmatched. This rearrangement joins TRBV5-4 to TRBJ2-3; 10 bases map to TRBD1. The sample consisted of memory CD4+ T cells sorted from blood. Subset given: CD45RA-negative fraction. This TCR was sampled from a man younger than 30 in good health. CDR3 sequence (DNA): TGTGCCAGCAGCCCCGGACAGGGGGATCCCACAGATACGCAGTATTTT. Translating gives CASSPGQGDPTDTQYF.